This entry lists 18 T cell receptor beta chains sequenced from one sample in a study of blood T cell repertoires in COVID-19. Sequencing used immunoSEQ multiplex PCR; TCRdb keeps in-frame clones, though not all of them. The table includes tens of thousands of clones, about 84% detected once. Sequences were obtained from peripheral blood. These receptor sequences come from a woman in her 70s with acute or convalescent COVID-19.

This chain links TRBV5-1 with TRBJ1-1; D unclear. The ends were cut back, 3 bases at V and 0 bases at J, with 12 bases in the middle. CDR1 SGHRS and CDR2 YFSETQ come from the germline V gene. The CDR3 runs 15 residues. This CDR3 reads CASSWRAELNTEAFF. The CDR3 DNA sequence: TGCGCCAGCAGCTGGCGGGCAGAGCTGAACACTGAAGCTTTCTTT.

The rearrangement links TRBV5-5 to TRBJ1-5; D is uncertain. The CDR3 runs to 13 residues. V was shortened by 0 bases and J by 7 bases, with 8 bases between the two germline ends. Germline V gives CDR1 SGHKS, CDR2 YYEKEE (reference sequence). As DNA, the CDR3 is TGTGCCAGCAGCTTGGCCCCTCGGCAGCCCCAGCATTTT. Amino acid sequence: CASSLAPRQPQHF. Drawing the rest from reference TRBV5-5 and TRBJ1-5, the complete variable domain is DAGVTQSPTHLIKTRGQQVTLRCSPISGHKSVSWYQQVLGQGPQFIFQYYEKEERGRGNFPDRFSARQFPNYSSELNVNALLLGDSALYLCASSLAPRQPQHFGDGTRLSIL.

The V call is TRBV7-6, the J call TRBJ2-1; D might be TRBD1 (5 bases). Germline lookup yields CDR1 SGHVS and CDR2 FNYEAQ. This CDR3 is 15 amino acids long. V shed 3 bases and J shed 3 bases, with 12 bases lying between them. The CDR3 sequence: CASSFLRQGYNEQFF. CDR3 sequence (DNA): TGTGCCAGCAGCTTTTTACGGCAGGGCTACAATGAGCAGTTCTTC.

The rearrangement uses TRBV9 and TRBJ2-2; possible D gene TRBD2, 6 bases. The CDR3 runs to 13 residues. CDR1 SGDLS and CDR2 YYNGEE come from the germline V gene. Trimming took 4 bases from V and 5 from J, leaving 9 bases between them. The CDR3, as DNA: TGTGCCAGCAGCCTGGGGAGGACCGGGGAGCTGTTTTTT. Encoded protein: CASSLGRTGELFF.

The genes are TRBV11-2 and TRBJ1-6; TRBD1 agrees at 8 bases. V was clipped by 1 base and J by 11 bases; unmatched bases: 10. The CDR3 consists of 16 residues. Per the germline V gene, CDR1 is SGHAT and CDR2 is FQNNGV. Written as DNA, the CDR3 is TGTGCCAGCAGCTTAGTGATAGGGCAGGGGGCGACACCCCTCCACTTT. Protein product: CASSLVIGQGATPLHF.

This clone has a count of ten or more. This sequence joins TRBV28 and TRBJ1-4; 7 bases agree with TRBD1. The CDR3 is 16 residues long. CDR1 is MDHEN, CDR2 SYDVKM, per germline. V was pared by 6 bases and J by 4 bases, with 11 bases of the junction left unmatched. The chain's CDR3 is CASSRDRANLNEKLFF. The CDR3 region has the DNA TGTGCCAGCAGCCGCGACAGGGCCAACCTTAATGAAAAACTGTTTTTT.

The rearrangement joins TRBV9 to TRBJ2-5; 11 positions match TRBD1. Germline loops: CDR1 SGDLS, CDR2 YYNGEE. V shed 3 bases and J 4 bases; nucleotides not matched to a gene: 8. This CDR3 is built from 16 residues. The CDR3 DNA follows: TGTGCCAGCAGCGCCCTGGGGGACAGGGGGGCAGAGACCCAGTACTTC. Protein: CASSALGDRGAETQYF.

The V and J genes are TRBV11-3 and TRBJ2-2, with TRBD2 identical over 8 bases. The trim removed 2 bases at V and 0 bases at J, leaving 5 bases unmatched. CDR1 and CDR2 (germline): SGHNT, YENEEA. The CDR3 is 17 residues long. As DNA, the CDR3 is TGTGCCAGCAGCTTACTTAGCGGGGCCGCGAACACCGGGGAGCTGTTTTTT. The encoded protein is CASSLLSGAANTGELFF. Filled out from reference TRBV11-3 and TRBJ2-2, the complete variable domain reads EAGVVQSPRYKIIEKKQPVAFWCNPISGHNTLYWYLQNLGQGPELLIRYENEEAVDDSQLPKDRFSAERLKGVDSTLKIQPAELGDSAVYLCASSLLSGAANTGELFFGEGSRLTVL.

V usage is TRBV3-1 (or the pseudogene TRBV3-2) and J usage is TRBJ2-7, with 9 bases identical to TRBD1. CDR3 size: 13 residues. The V gene end was trimmed by 7 bases and the J gene end by 4 bases; junction bases not matched to a gene: 5. Per germline, CDR1 LGHDT and CDR2 YNNKEL (reference sequence). The CDR3: CASTMDRGYEQYV. The CDR3 DNA follows: TGTGCCAGCACTATGGACAGGGGATACGAGCAGTACGTC.

V gene TRBV5-4 combines with J gene TRBJ2-1, with a tentative D call TRBD2 (6 bases). V dropped 2 bases and J dropped 9 bases, with 15 bases sitting between them. The CDR3 length is 14 residues. The germline V gene has CDR1 SGHNT and CDR2 YYREEE (reference sequence). CDR3 protein: CASSFRDGRGEQFF. CDR3 nucleotide sequence: TGTGCCAGCAGCTTCCGGGACGGGAGAGGTGAGCAGTTCTTC. Drawing the rest from reference TRBV5-4 and TRBJ2-1, the complete variable domain is ETGVTQSPTHLIKTRGQQVTLRCSSQSGHNTVSWYQQALGQGPQFIFQYYREEENGRGNFPPRFSGLQFPNYSSELNVNALELDDSALYLCASSFRDGRGEQFFGPGTRLTVL.

The chain combines TRBV4-1 with TRBJ2-3; the D gene is possibly TRBD1 (7 bases). This CDR3 has 20 amino acids. V lost 1 base, J lost 1 base, and 24 bases lay in between. Germline V gives CDR1 MGHRA, CDR2 YSYEKL. CDR3 DNA: TGCGCCAGCAGCCAAGTCTCCGGGCCTATCAGGGGGGCCGGCACAGATACGCAGTATTTT. Translation: CASSQVSGPIRGAGTDTQYF.

This chain links TRBV2 with TRBJ2-6; TRBD1 might be the D (6 bases). Trimming shortened V by 7 bases and J by 0 bases, and 10 bases separated the two germline ends. The CDR3 covers 15 residues. CDR1 and CDR2 (germline): SNHLY, FYNNEI. The CDR3 here is CASTTGNSGANVLTF. The CDR3 region has the DNA TGTGCCAGCACCACAGGGAACTCTGGGGCCAACGTCCTGACTTTC.

The chain has TRBV6-4 and TRBJ2-3; D is ambiguous. Trimming removed 5 bases at V and 4 bases at J, with 10 bases between. Germline values: CDR1 MRHNA, CDR2 SNTAGT. The CDR3 consists of 13 residues. The CDR3 nucleotides are TGTGCCAGCAGTTACACCCAGGCAGATACGCAGTATTTT. This translates into CASSYTQADTQYF.

The rearrangement joins TRBV6-2 or TRBV6-3 to TRBJ2-1; 14 bases line up with TRBD2. The V gene end was trimmed by 4 bases and the J gene end by 5 bases; junction bases not matched to a gene: 13. This CDR3 is 19 amino acids long. Germline V gene sequence: CDR1 MNHEY, CDR2 SVGEGT. The CDR3 bases are TGTGCCAGCAGTTGGTTTGGGACTAGCGGGAGTTCGAGTAACAATGAGCAGTTCTTC. Amino acid sequence: CASSWFGTSGSSSNNEQFF.

This chain uses TRBV19 with TRBJ2-3; 9 nucleotides line up with TRBD1. This CDR3 contains 14 residues. Trimming took 7 bases from V and 2 from J; bases not matched to a gene: 4. Germline values: CDR1 LNHDA, CDR2 SQIVND (reference sequence). The CDR3 nucleotides read TGTGCCAGTAAAGACAGGGGGGTCACAGATACGCAGTATTTT. Its protein product is CASKDRGVTDTQYF. Using reference TRBV19 and TRBJ2-3 for the parts outside the CDR3, the full variable domain is DGGITQSPKYLFRKEGQNVTLSCEQNLNHDAMYWYRQDPGQGLRLIYYSQIVNDFQKGDIAEGYSVSREKKESFPLTVTSAQKNPTAFYLCASKDRGVTDTQYFGPGTRLTVL.

The V and J genes are TRBV10-1 and TRBJ2-3; D call uncertain. The CDR3 extends over 14 amino acids. Germline-derived CDR1 and CDR2 are WNHNN and SYGVQD (reference sequence). Trimming took off 5 bases at V and 4 bases at J, with 13 bases between the two ends. The CDR3 nucleotides read TGCGCCAGCAGTCAACTCTTTGGGCCAGATACGCAGTATTTT. Protein: CASSQLFGPDTQYF.

This chain links TRBV28 with TRBJ1-3; 7 bases are a match to TRBD1. The J segment lost 0 bases and the V segment lost 6 bases, leaving 5 bases of the junction unmatched. Germline loops: CDR1 MDHEN, CDR2 SYDVKM. CDR3 length: 15 residues. The CDR3 reads CASRSPGGSGNTIYF. The CDR3, as DNA: TGTGCCAGCAGGTCACCAGGGGGCTCTGGAAACACCATATATTTT.

CDR3 sequence reads: CASTPGIAAGNTIYF. CDR3 DNA sequence: TGTGCCAGCACTCCAGGGATTGCGGCTGGAAACACCATATATTTT. V gene TRBV28 combines with J gene TRBJ1-3, with D possibly being TRBD1 (5 bases). The CDR3 has 15 residues. V gave up 7 bases and J gave up 2 bases, with 15 bases separating them. Germline CDR1 is MDHEN and CDR2 is SYDVKM.